The TCR beta chain under discussion was sequenced for a study of blood T cell repertoires in COVID-19 (TCRdb year 2020). Concerning the study at large: The collaborator samples originated in the United States, Italy and Spain and spanned the acute and convalescent phases of COVID-19. The prospective study material was composed of cDNA or gDNA derived from T cells, B-cell-depleted T cells, or PBMCs. Deeply sampled blood TCRbeta repertoires from subjects exposed to, actively infected with, or recovered from COVID-19 were included in the dataset. A freely available public database, intended as a resource for researchers studying the immune response to SARS-CoV-2, is where the repertoires were released. The samples were drawn from two sources: the first 160 participants of the ongoing ImmuneRACE study, and 1,000 to 1,500 subjects contributed by 6 global collaborators. Sample metadata almost always included a de-identified subject ID, COVID-19 status, age in years and sex. Where available, HLA class I and class II types were taken from metadata supplied by the sample provider and were not determined by assay-based typing.

Trimming at the junction amounts to 3 bases on V and 2 bases on J, and the germline ends lie 14 bases apart. Including cysteine and phenylalanine, the CDR3 has 16 amino acids. This entry keeps only the CDR3 DNA: 48 bases, framed from base 1. The germline V gene (reference sequence) provides CDR1 LNHDA and CDR2 SQIVND. In Seattle, one collaborating source enrolled patients while the infection was active and tracked those patients longitudinally over the course of disease. Each collaborating institution followed its own protocols to collect whole blood in K2EDTA tubes. For TCRbeta analysis, collaborator samples were shipped as frozen whole blood, as isolated PBMCs, or as DNA extracted from either sample type. Results and caveats for the whole study, not just this receptor: Clinical and demographic metadata were provided uncurated, with the amount varying by source and participant.

As concerns this clone: No antigen is known for it. Base quality data are lacking; no much larger clone is found one base away.

The immunoSEQ Assay, a bias-controlled multiplex PCR, was used to amplify TCRbeta CDR3 regions from genomic DNA. From the authors' description of their analysis: The number of nucleated cells in each sample was estimated from the amplification of reference gene primers within the assay. Sequence reads were collapsed and filtered to measure the absolute abundance of every unique TCRbeta CDR3 rearrangement. For each sample, productive Simpson clonality was calculated as the square root of Simpson's diversity index across productive rearrangements. Held by TCRdb, this immuneACCESS table contains in-frame sequences only and omits some clones. Under half of the omission traces to an unresolved V gene where checked; the cause of the rest is unknown. D and trimming were read from the DNA, whereas the V and J calls and clone size are those reported in that table. Present in this sample are about 160,000 clones, approximately 87% of which were seen just once. Together, the top ten hold 9% to 12% of the sample.

The sequencing input was peripheral blood. This clonotype originated in a woman aged 65 to 85 with COVID-19, enrolled during active disease. In this chain, TRBV19 is recombined with TRBJ1-5, and possibly TRBD1, on 5 matching bases. This receptor has the CDR3 CASSIIFRVGNQPQHF. The nucleotide sequence reads TGTGCCAGTAGTATCATCTTCAGGGTAGGCAATCAGCCCCAGCATTTT.